This T cell receptor beta chain was identified in a study of blood T cell repertoires in COVID-19 (TCRdb year 2020). Looking at the study overall: Samples covering the acute and convalescent phases of COVID-19 were provided by collaborators in the United States, Italy and Spain. The prospective study material was composed of cDNA or gDNA derived from T cells, B-cell-depleted T cells, or PBMCs. Subjects who had been exposed to COVID-19, were actively infected with it, or had recovered from it provided the deeply sampled blood TCRbeta repertoires that made up the dataset. The repertoires were released in a freely available public database intended as a resource for research on the immune response to SARS-CoV-2. The samples were drawn from the first 160 participants of the ongoing ImmuneRACE study and from some 1,300 subjects provided by 6 global collaborators. A de-identified subject ID, COVID-19 status, age in years and sex were almost always included in the sample metadata. Where available, HLA class I and class II types were obtained from metadata supplied by the sample provider rather than from assay-based typing.

V is clipped by 7 bases and J by 3 bases, and the sequence between their germline boundaries is 16 bases long. The germline V gene gives CDR1 as SGHDN and CDR2 as FVKESK. The CDR3 starts with the cysteine, ends with the valine, and has 14 residues. The sequence is cut down to CDR3 DNA, 42 bases in frame from base 1. To note about this clone: Its antigen remains unidentified. Base qualities are not provided; no much larger clone lies one nucleotide away.

TCRbeta CDR3 regions were amplified from genomic DNA using the immunoSEQ Assay, a bias-controlled multiplex PCR. From the authors' description of their analysis: The number of nucleated cells in each sample was estimated by amplification of reference gene primers within the assay. Sequence reads were collapsed and filtered to measure the absolute abundance of every unique TCRbeta CDR3 rearrangement. For each sample, productive Simpson clonality was calculated as the square root of Simpson's diversity index across productive rearrangements. TCRdb obtained this table from immuneACCESS and retained in-frame rearrangements with V and J assigned. These tables miss some clones; where compared with another copy, unresolved V genes account for less than half of the shortfall, and the remainder is unexplained. V and J calls and clone size are as listed in that table; D and trimming were resolved from the DNA. Recorded for this sample are more than 150,000 clones; around 90% of them occurred a single time. 0.62% of the sample comes from the top ten.

Broader findings and caveats from the paper: The amount of clinical and demographic metadata varied by source and participant and was provided uncurated.

Each collaborating institution followed its own protocols to collect whole blood in K2EDTA tubes. For TCRbeta analysis, collaborator samples were shipped as frozen whole blood, as isolated PBMCs, or as DNA extracted from either sample type. The V gene is TRBV14 and the J gene is TRBJ2-7; confidence is insufficient to name the D gene. The TCR was taken from a man aged 45-65 years with acute or convalescent COVID-19. Sample: peripheral blood. The CDR3 region: CASTLHTEFYEQYV. The DNA is TGTGCCAGCACCTTACACACCGAATTCTACGAGCAGTACGTC.